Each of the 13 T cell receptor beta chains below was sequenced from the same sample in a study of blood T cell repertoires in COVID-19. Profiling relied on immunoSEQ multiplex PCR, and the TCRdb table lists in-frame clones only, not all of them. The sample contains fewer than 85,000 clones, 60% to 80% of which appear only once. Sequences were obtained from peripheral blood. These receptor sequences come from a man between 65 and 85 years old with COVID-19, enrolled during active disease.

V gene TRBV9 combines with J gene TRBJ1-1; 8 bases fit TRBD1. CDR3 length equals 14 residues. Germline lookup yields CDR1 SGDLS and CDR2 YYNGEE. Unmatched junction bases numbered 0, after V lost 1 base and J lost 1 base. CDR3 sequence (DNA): TGTGCCAGCAGCGTAACAGGGGGGAACACTGAAGCTTTCTTT. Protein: CASSVTGGNTEAFF. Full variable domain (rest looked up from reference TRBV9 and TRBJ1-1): DSGVTQTPKHLITATGQRVTLRCSPRSGDLSVYWYQQSLDQGLQFLIQYYNGEERAKGNILERFSAQQFPDLHSELNLSSLELGDSALYFCASSVTGGNTEAFFGQGTRLTVV.

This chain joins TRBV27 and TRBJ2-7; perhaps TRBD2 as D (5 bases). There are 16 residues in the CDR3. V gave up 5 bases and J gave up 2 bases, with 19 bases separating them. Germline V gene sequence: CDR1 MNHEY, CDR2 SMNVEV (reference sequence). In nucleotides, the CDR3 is TGTGCCAGCAGTCCCCAGGACTTCTACTCCACCTACGAGCAGTACTTC. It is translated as CASSPQDFYSTYEQYF.

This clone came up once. The CDR3 sequence: CASSSPGLAGSTGELFF. The CDR3 DNA reads TGTGCCAGCAGTTCCCCGGGACTAGCGGGATCGACCGGGGAGCTGTTTTTT. V is TRBV27 and J is TRBJ2-2, with TRBD2 identical over 13 bases. With 4 bases clipped from V and 5 bases from J, the junction kept 7 bases outside the gene matches. The CDR3 is 17 amino acids. CDR1 is MNHEY and CDR2 is SMNVEV in the germline V gene (reference sequence).

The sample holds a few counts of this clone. This CDR3 is CASSYWTSNSPLHF. CDR3 coding DNA: TGTGCCAGCAGTTACTGGACAAGTAATTCACCCCTCCACTTT. The rearrangement uses TRBV6-5 and TRBJ1-6; possibly TRBD1 for D (5 bases). Germline lookup yields CDR1 MNHEY and CDR2 SVGAGI. The CDR3 spans 14 residues. V dropped 1 base and J dropped 6 bases, with 7 bases sitting between them.

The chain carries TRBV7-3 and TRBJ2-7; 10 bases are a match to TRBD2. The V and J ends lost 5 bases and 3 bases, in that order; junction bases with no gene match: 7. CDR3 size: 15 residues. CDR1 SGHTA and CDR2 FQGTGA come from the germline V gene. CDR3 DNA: TGTGCCAGCAGCACCACTAGCGGGAACCGCTACGAGCAGTACTTC. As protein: CASSTTSGNRYEQYF.

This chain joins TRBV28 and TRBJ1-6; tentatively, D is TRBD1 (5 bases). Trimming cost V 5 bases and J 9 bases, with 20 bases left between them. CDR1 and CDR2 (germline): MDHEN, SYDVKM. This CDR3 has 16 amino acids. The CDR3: CASSLSQVAEGSPLHF. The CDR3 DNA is TGTGCCAGCAGTCTTTCACAGGTCGCGGAGGGTTCACCCCTCCACTTT.

The CDR3 reads CASSPPHRGSEQYF. CDR3 DNA sequence: TGTGCCAGCAGTCCCCCCCACAGGGGGAGCGAGCAGTACTTC. The gene calls are TRBV28 and TRBJ2-7; 8 bases are a match to TRBD1. V trimming: 5 bases; J trimming: 6 bases; junction bases outside the gene matches: 9. The CDR3 consists of 14 residues. Per the germline V gene, CDR1 is MDHEN and CDR2 is SYDVKM.

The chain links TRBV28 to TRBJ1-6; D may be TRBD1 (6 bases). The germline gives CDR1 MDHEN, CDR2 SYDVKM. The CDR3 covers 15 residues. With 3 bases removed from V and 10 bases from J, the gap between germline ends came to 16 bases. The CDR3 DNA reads TGTGCCAGCAGTTTGGGAGACAGGTCGGGATCACCCCTCCACTTT. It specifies CASSLGDRSGSPLHF.

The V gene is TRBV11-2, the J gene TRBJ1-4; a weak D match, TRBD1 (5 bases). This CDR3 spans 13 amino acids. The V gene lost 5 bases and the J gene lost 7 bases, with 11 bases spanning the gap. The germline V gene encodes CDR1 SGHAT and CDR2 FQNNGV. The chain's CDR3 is CASSQGVIEKLFF. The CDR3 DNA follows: TGTGCCAGCAGCCAAGGGGTGATTGAAAAACTGTTTTTT.

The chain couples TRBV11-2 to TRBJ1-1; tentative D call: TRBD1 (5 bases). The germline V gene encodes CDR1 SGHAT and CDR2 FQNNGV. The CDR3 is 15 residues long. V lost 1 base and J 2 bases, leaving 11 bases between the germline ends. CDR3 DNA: TGTGCCAGCAGCTTAGGCCGGACATACAACACTGAAGCTTTCTTT. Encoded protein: CASSLGRTYNTEAFF.

The CDR3 DNA is TGCGCCAGCAGCCAAATTCTTATCAACAGGGCCGGGAATACGCAGTATTTT. The encoded protein is CASSQILINRAGNTQYF. The V call is TRBV4-3, the J call TRBJ2-3; D is perhaps TRBD1 (6 bases). V was pared by 2 bases and J by 7 bases, with 22 bases between. The CDR3 loop spans 17 amino acids. Germline CDR1 is LGHNA and CDR2 is YSLEER.

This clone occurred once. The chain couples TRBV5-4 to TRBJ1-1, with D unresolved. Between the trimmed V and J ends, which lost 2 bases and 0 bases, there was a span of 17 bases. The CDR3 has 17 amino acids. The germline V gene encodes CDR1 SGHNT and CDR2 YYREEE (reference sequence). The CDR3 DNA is TGTGCCAGCAGCTTCATTTCGAGGGCTCCGATGAACACTGAAGCTTTCTTT. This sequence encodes CASSFISRAPMNTEAFF.

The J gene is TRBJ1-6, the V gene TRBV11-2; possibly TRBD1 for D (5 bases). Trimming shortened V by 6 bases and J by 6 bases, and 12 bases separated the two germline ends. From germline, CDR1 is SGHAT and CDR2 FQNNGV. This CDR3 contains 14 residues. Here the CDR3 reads CASRWGTLNSPLHF. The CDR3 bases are TGTGCCAGCAGATGGGGGACTCTTAATTCACCCCTCCACTTT.